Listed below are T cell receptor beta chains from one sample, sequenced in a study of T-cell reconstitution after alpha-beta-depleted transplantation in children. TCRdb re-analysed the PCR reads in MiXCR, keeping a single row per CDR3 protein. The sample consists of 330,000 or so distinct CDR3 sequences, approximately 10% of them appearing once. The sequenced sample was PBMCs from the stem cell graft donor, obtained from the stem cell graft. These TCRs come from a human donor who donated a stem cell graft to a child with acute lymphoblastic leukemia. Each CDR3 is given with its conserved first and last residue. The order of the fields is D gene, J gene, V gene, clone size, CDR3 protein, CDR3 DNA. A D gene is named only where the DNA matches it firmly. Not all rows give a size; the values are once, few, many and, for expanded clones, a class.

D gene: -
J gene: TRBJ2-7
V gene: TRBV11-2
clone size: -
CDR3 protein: CASSTEFRGRHLYEQYF
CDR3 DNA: TGTGCCAGCAGCACTGAATTTCGGGGACGTCACCTCTACGAGCAGTACTTC

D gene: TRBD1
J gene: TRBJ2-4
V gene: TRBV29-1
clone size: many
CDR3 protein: CSVKRTGAKNIQYF
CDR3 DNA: TGCAGCGTTAAGAGGACAGGGGCGAAGAACATTCAGTACTTC

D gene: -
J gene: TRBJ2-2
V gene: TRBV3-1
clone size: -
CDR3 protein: CASSQAQGPSSNTGELFF
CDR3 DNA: TGTGCCAGCAGCCAGGCGCAGGGCCCGTCGAGCAACACCGGGGAGCTGTTTTTT

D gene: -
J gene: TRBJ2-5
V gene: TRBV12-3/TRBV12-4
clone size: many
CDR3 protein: CASRGGKTFQETQYF
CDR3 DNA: TGTGCCAGCAGAGGTGGGAAGACGTTCCAAGAGACCCAGTACTTC

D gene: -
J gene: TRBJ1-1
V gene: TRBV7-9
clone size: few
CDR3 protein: CASSLGERLPSEAFF
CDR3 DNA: TGTGCCAGCAGCTTAGGAGAGCGGTTACCCTCTGAAGCTTTCTTT

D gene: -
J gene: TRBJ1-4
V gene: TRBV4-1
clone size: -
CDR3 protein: CASSHSTVHEKLFF
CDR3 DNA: TGCGCCAGCAGCCACTCGACAGTCCATGAAAAACTGTTTTTT

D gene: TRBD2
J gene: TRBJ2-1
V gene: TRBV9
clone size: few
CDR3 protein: CASSPAPSGGRVNEQFF
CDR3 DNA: TGTGCCAGCAGCCCTGCTCCTTCGGGGGGGCGGGTCAATGAGCAGTTCTTC

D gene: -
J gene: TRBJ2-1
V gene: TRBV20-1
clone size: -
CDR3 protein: CSASSDRTTNEQFF
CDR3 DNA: TGCAGTGCTAGTTCGGACAGAACCACCAATGAGCAGTTCTTC

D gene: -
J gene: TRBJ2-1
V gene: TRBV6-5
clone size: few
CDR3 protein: CASSYNPAGTTVYEQFF
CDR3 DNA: TGTGCCAGCAGTTATAACCCTGCAGGCACCACTGTCTATGAGCAGTTCTTC

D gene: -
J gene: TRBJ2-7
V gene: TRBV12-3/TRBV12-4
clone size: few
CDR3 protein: CASSPGPRYEQYF
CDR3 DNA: TGTGCCAGCAGCCCGGGACCGCGATACGAGCAGTACTTC

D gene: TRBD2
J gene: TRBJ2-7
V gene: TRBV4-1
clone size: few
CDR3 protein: CASSFPGTTYEQYF
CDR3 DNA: TGCGCCAGCAGCTTCCCCGGGACTACCTACGAGCAGTACTTC

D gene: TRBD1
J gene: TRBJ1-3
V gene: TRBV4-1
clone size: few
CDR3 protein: CASSPTGAGNTIYF
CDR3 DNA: TGCGCCAGCAGTCCTACAGGGGCTGGAAACACCATATATTTT

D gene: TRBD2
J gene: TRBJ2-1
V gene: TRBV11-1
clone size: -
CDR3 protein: CASSSRRTSGTSYNEHFF
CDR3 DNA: TGTGCCAGCAGCTCAAGGAGGACTAGCGGGACCTCCTACAATGAGCATTTCTTC

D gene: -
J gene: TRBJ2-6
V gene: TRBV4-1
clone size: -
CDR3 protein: CASSQSGSGANVLTF
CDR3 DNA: TGCGCCAGCAGCCAATCGGGCTCTGGGGCCAACGTCCTGACTTTC

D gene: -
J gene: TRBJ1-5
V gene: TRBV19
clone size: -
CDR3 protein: CASSKQENQPQHF
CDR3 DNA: TGTGCCAGTAGTAAACAGGAGAATCAGCCCCAGCATTTT

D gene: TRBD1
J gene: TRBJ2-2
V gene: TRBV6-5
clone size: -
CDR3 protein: CASSYRQGANTGELFF
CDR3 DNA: TGTGCCAGCAGTTACAGACAGGGGGCGAACACCGGGGAGCTGTTTTTT

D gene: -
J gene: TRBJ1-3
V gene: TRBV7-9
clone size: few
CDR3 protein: CASSRQVQGNTIYF
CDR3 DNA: TGTGCCAGCAGCCGACAGGTCCAGGGAAACACCATATATTTT

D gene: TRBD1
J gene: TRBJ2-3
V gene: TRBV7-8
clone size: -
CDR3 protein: CASSLVGTGVFTDTQYF
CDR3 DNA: TGTGCCAGCAGCTTAGTTGGGACAGGGGTATTCACAGATACGCAGTATTTT

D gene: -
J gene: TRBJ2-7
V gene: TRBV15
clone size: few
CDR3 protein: CATSSTGREQYF
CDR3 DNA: TGTGCCACCAGCAGTACAGGGAGGGAGCAGTACTTC

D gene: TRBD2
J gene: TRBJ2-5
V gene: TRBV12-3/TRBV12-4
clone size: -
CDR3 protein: CASSLILLANQETQYF
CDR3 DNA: TGTGCCAGCAGCCTAATACTACTAGCGAACCAAGAGACCCAGTACTTC

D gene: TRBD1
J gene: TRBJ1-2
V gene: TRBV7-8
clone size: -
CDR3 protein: CASSLEGGSYGYTF
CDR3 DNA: TGTGCCAGCAGCTTAGAAGGGGGCAGCTATGGCTACACCTTC

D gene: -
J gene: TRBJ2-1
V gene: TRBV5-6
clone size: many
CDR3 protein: CASSLAGYDEQFF
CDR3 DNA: TGTGCCAGCAGCTTGGCGGGATACGATGAGCAGTTCTTC

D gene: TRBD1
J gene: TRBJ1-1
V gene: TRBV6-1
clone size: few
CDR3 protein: CASSLTGGWGNTEAFF
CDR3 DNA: TGTGCCAGCAGCCTTACAGGGGGCTGGGGGAACACTGAAGCTTTCTTT

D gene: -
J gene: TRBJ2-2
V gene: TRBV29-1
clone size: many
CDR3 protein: CSVSRFTGELFF
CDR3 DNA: TGCAGCGTATCCCGTTTCACCGGGGAGCTGTTTTTT

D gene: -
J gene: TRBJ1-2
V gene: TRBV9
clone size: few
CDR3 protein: CASSVFSGDNEGYTF
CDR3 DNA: TGTGCCAGCAGCGTATTCTCGGGGGACAATGAGGGCTACACCTTC

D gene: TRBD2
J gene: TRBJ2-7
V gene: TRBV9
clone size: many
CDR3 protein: CASSLGLAGGLHEQYF
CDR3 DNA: TGTGCCAGCAGCTTGGGACTAGCGGGAGGGCTACACGAGCAGTACTTC

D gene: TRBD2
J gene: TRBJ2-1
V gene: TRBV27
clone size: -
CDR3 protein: CASSSRLAGGRNEQFF
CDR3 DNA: TGTGCCAGCAGTTCGCGACTAGCGGGAGGGCGCAATGAGCAGTTCTTC

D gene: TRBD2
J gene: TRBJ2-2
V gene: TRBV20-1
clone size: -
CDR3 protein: CSASLGTSRSTGELFF
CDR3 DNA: TGCAGTGCTAGTCTAGGGACTAGTCGGAGCACCGGGGAGCTGTTTTTT

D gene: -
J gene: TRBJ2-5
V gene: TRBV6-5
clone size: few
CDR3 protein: CASRDFVGTQYF
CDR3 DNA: TGTGCCAGCAGGGACTTCGTGGGGACCCAGTACTTC

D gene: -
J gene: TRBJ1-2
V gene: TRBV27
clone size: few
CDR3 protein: CASWGIQGGYTF
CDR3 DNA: TGTGCCAGCTGGGGGATACAGGGTGGCTACACCTTC

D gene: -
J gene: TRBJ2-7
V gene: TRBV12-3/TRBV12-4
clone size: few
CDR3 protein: CASSLSPRGYYEQYF
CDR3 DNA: TGTGCCAGCAGCCTATCCCCCAGAGGCTACTACGAGCAGTACTTC

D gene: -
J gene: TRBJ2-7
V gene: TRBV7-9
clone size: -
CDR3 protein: CASSLRVGWVSEQYF
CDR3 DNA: TGTGCCAGCAGTCTTAGAGTGGGTTGGGTCAGCGAGCAGTACTTC

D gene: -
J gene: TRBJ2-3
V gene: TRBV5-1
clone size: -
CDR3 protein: CASSLVEVEADTQYF
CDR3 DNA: TGCGCCAGCAGCTTGGTAGAAGTGGAAGCAGATACGCAGTATTTT

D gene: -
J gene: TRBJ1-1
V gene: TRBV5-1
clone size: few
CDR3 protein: CASSGTRGMAEAFF
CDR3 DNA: TGCGCCAGCAGCGGGACCCGGGGCATGGCTGAAGCTTTCTTT

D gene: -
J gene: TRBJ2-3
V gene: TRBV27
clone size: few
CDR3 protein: CASSLTPFGRGKDAQYF
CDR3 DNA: TGTGCCAGCAGTTTAACACCGTTTGGCAGGGGAAAAGATGCGCAGTATTTT

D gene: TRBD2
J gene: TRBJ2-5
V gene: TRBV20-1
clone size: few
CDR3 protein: CSASSGSRQETQYF
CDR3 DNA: TGCAGTGCTTCTAGCGGGAGCAGACAAGAGACCCAGTACTTC

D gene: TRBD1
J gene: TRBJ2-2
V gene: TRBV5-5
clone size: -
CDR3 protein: CASSEGQGALRELFF
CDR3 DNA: TGTGCCAGCAGCGAAGGACAGGGGGCTCTCCGGGAGCTGTTTTTT

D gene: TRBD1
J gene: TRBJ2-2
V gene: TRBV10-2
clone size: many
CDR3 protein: CASSLQGQNGNTGELFF
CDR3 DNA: TGCGCCAGCAGCCTCCAGGGACAGAATGGAAACACCGGGGAGCTGTTTTTT

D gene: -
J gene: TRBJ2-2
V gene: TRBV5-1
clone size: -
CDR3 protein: CASSLVSGASNTGELFF
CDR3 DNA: TGCGCCAGCAGCTTGGTTTCGGGCGCGTCGAACACCGGGGAGCTGTTTTTT

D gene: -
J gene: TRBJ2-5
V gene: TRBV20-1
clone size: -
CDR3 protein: CSAKGPAGETQYF
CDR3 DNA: TGCAGTGCTAAGGGGCCGGCTGGAGAGACCCAGTACTTC

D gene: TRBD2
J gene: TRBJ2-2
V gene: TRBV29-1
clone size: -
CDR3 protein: CSVGRLADLNTGELFF
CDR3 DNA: TGCAGCGTTGGTAGGCTAGCGGACCTAAACACCGGGGAGCTGTTTTTT

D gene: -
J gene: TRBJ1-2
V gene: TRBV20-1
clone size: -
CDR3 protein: CSARTGRADGYTF
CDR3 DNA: TGCAGTGCTAGGACAGGTAGAGCGGATGGCTACACCTTC

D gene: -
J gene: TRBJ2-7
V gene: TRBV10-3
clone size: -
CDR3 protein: CAISRANYEQYF
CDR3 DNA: TGTGCCATCAGCCGGGCCAACTACGAGCAGTACTTC

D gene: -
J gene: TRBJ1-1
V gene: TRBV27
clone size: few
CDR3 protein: CASSPNPGPAWKAFF
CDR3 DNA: TGTGCCAGCAGTCCAAATCCGGGACCGGCATGGAAAGCTTTCTTT

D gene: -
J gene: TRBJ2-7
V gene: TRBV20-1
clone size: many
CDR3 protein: CSAAGDRLRLGWEQYF
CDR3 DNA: TGCAGTGCTGCCGGGGACCGACTACGCCTCGGCTGGGAGCAGTACTTC

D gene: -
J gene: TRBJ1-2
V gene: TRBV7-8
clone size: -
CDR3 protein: CASSESGDGYTF
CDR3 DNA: TGTGCCAGCAGCGAAAGCGGGGACGGCTACACCTTC

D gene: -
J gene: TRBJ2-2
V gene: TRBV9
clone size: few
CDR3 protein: CASSAGNTGELFF
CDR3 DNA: TGTGCCAGCAGCGCCGGAAACACCGGGGAGCTGTTTTTT

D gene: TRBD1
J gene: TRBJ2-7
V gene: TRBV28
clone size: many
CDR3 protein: CATLGGRPSYEQYF
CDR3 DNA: TGTGCCACCTTAGGGGGCCGTCCCTCCTACGAGCAGTACTTC

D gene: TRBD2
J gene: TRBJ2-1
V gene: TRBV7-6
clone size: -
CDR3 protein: CASSLYTSGSPNEQFF
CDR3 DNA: TGTGCCAGCAGCCTCTACACTAGCGGGAGCCCCAATGAGCAGTTCTTC

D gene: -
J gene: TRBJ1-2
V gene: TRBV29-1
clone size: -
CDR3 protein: CSVRGITYGYTF
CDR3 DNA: TGCAGCGTCCGAGGGATCACCTATGGCTACACCTTC

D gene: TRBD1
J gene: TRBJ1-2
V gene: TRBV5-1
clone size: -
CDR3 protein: CASSLEGTENYGYTF
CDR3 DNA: TGCGCCAGCAGCTTGGAGGGGACAGAGAACTATGGCTACACCTTC

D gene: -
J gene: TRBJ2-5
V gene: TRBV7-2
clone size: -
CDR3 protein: CVSSPPQETQYF
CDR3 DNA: TGTGTCAGCAGCCCACCCCAAGAGACCCAGTACTTC